Listed below are T cell receptor beta chains from one sample, sequenced in a study of blood T cell repertoires in COVID-19. The table came from immunoSEQ multiplex PCR; TCRdb's copy has only in-frame clones and leaves some out. The sample has roughly 150,000 clones; around 80% are singletons. The sequencing sample was made of peripheral blood. These receptor sequences come from a woman between 65 and 79 years old who had recovered from COVID-19. The CDR3 runs from the conserved cysteine through the conserved F or W. Each record gives: D gene, J gene, clone size, V gene, CDR3 protein, CDR3 DNA. A D gene is named only where the DNA matches it firmly. A clone size is listed for some rows: how often the clone was seen (once, few, many), or a class if it is expanded.

>TRBD1|TRBJ2-2|-|TRBV9
CASSANEGQTTGELFF
TGTGCCAGCAGCGCAAACGAGGGACAGACCACCGGGGAGCTGTTTTTT
>-|TRBJ2-3|-|TRBV27
CASSWGHKSSTDTQYF
TGTGCCAGCAGTTGGGGCCACAAGTCTAGCACAGATACGCAGTATTTT
>-|TRBJ2-5|-|TRBV18
CASSNRDTRRETQYF
TGTGCCAGCTCAAACCGGGACACCCGGCGGGAGACCCAGTACTTC
>-|TRBJ1-5|-|TRBV19
CASNGRTRTYQPQHF
TGTGCCAGTAACGGCCGGACAAGAACCTATCAGCCCCAGCATTTT
>-|TRBJ2-5|-|TRBV4-1
CASSQRDSSETQYF
TGCGCCAGCAGCCAAAGGGACTCTTCAGAGACCCAGTACTTC
>TRBD1|TRBJ1-2|-|TRBV29-1
CSGVGQATNYGYTF
TGCAGCGGTGTGGGACAGGCGACTAACTATGGCTACACCTTC
>TRBD1|TRBJ1-2|-|TRBV6-2/TRBV6-3
CASSYLTGPYGYTF
TGTGCCAGCAGTTACCTGACAGGGCCATATGGCTACACCTTC
>-|TRBJ1-2|once|TRBV20-1
CSASPQPGLAGGYTF
TGCAGTGCTAGTCCCCAACCAGGGCTAGCGGGTGGCTACACCTTC
>TRBD1|TRBJ2-2|-|TRBV11-2
CASSFPPGTGRDTGELFF
TGTGCCAGCAGCTTCCCCCCCGGGACAGGAAGGGACACCGGGGAGCTGTTTTTT
>-|TRBJ1-2|once|TRBV19
CASSIGGDSNYGYTF
TGTGCCAGTAGTATTGGGGGGGATTCGAACTATGGCTACACCTTC
>-|TRBJ1-2|-|TRBV11-3
CASSQPGGRGYTF
TGTGCCAGCAGCCAACCGGGGGGTAGGGGCTACACCTTC
>-|TRBJ1-1|few|TRBV15
CATSRPQRTEAFF
TGTGCCACCAGCAGACCGCAGAGGACTGAAGCTTTCTTT
>TRBD1|TRBJ1-1|-|TRBV28
CASSPDREGTEAFF
TGTGCCAGCAGTCCGGACAGGGAGGGGACTGAAGCTTTCTTT
>TRBD1|TRBJ2-7|-|TRBV7-2
CASSQVGQPIYEQYF
TGTGCCAGCAGCCAAGTGGGACAGCCTATTTACGAGCAGTACTTC
>TRBD1|TRBJ1-1|-|TRBV7-8
CASSIQTGQDTTEAFF
TGTGCCAGCAGCATCCAAACGGGACAGGATACCACTGAAGCTTTCTTT
>-|TRBJ2-7|-|TRBV2
CASSEQGFGYEQYF
TGTGCCAGCAGCGAACAGGGCTTCGGCTACGAGCAGTACTTC
>-|TRBJ2-5|-|TRBV7-7
CASSLGAGMGETQYF
TGTGCTAGCAGCTTAGGGGCCGGGATGGGGGAGACCCAGTACTTC
>-|TRBJ1-5|-|TRBV6-5
CASRTQAYSNQPQHF
TGTGCCAGCAGAACACAGGCGTATAGCAATCAGCCCCAGCATTTT
>TRBD2|TRBJ2-3|-|TRBV11-3
CASSLVLAGDPTDTQYF
TGTGCCAGCAGCTTAGTGCTAGCGGGGGATCCCACAGATACGCAGTATTTT
>-|TRBJ2-3|-|TRBV6-5
CASSQEWGATQYF
TGTGCCAGCAGCCAGGAGTGGGGCGCTACGCAGTATTTT
>TRBD2|TRBJ2-7|-|TRBV3-1/TRBV3-2
CASSQGGGSHPEQQYF
TGTGCCAGCAGCCAAGGGGGCGGGAGCCATCCCGAGCAGCAGTACTTC
>-|TRBJ1-5|-|TRBV19
CASSIRRKNQPQHF
TGTGCCAGTAGTATAAGGAGGAAAAATCAGCCCCAGCATTTT
>-|TRBJ2-5|-|TRBV2
CASSEGAIEETQYF
TGTGCCAGCAGTGAAGGAGCTATCGAAGAGACCCAGTACTTC
>-|TRBJ2-2|-|TRBV5-4
CASSLGAANTGELFF
TGTGCCAGCAGCTTGGGTGCAGCGAACACCGGGGAGCTGTTTTTT
>-|TRBJ1-1|-|TRBV9
CASSPTGTEAFF
TGTGCCAGCAGCCCCACGGGCACTGAAGCTTTCTTT
>-|TRBJ1-1|-|TRBV10-1
CASSESDYTEAFF
TGCGCCAGCAGTGAGTCGGACTACACTGAAGCTTTCTTT
>-|TRBJ1-1|-|TRBV5-1
CASSPLGANTEAFF
TGCGCCAGCAGCCCCCTGGGGGCGAACACTGAAGCTTTCTTT
>TRBD1|TRBJ1-2|once|TRBV5-4
CASSPLPRGRGGYTF
TGTGCCAGCAGCCCGCTCCCCAGGGGGCGCGGGGGCTACACCTTC
>TRBD2|TRBJ2-7|-|TRBV29-1
CSVEDRASGSPEQYF
TGCAGCGTTGAAGATCGGGCTAGCGGGAGTCCCGAGCAGTACTTC
>-|TRBJ1-5|-|TRBV19
CASSPRRGNSNQPQHF
TGTGCCAGTAGTCCTCGCAGGGGTAATAGCAATCAGCCCCAGCATTTT
>TRBD2|TRBJ2-1|-|TRBV4-3
CASSQDVGQREINEQFF
TGCGCCAGCAGCCAAGATGTAGGCCAGCGGGAGATCAATGAGCAGTTCTTC
>-|TRBJ2-2|-|TRBV30
CAWSAGSGELFF
TGTGCCTGGAGTGCCGGGTCAGGGGAGCTGTTTTTT
>-|TRBJ2-7|-|TRBV3-1/TRBV3-2
CASSQLGGTPYEQYF
TGTGCCAGCAGCCAACTCGGCGGGACCCCCTACGAGCAGTACTTC
>-|TRBJ2-3|few|TRBV18
CASSYSGTTDTQYF
TGTGCCAGCTCCTACAGCGGAACCACAGATACGCAGTATTTT
>TRBD1|TRBJ2-1|-|TRBV7-2
CASSYPVTGGSYNEQFF
TGTGCCAGCAGCTACCCCGTGACAGGGGGCTCCTACAATGAGCAGTTCTTC
>-|TRBJ1-2|once|TRBV5-4
CASSLGAGDYGYTF
TGTGCCAGCAGCTTGGGTGCAGGGGACTATGGCTACACCTTC
>TRBD2|TRBJ2-3|-|TRBV5-1
CASSLAPAGVADTQYF
TGCGCCAGCAGCTTGGCCCCAGCGGGAGTGGCAGATACGCAGTATTTT
>TRBD1|TRBJ2-2|-|TRBV6-5
CASSHRQGYTGELFF
TGTGCCAGCAGCCACCGACAGGGGTACACCGGGGAGCTGTTTTTT
>-|TRBJ1-1|-|TRBV2
CASSELPVAEAFF
TGTGCCAGCAGTGAACTCCCGGTAGCTGAAGCTTTCTTT
>-|TRBJ1-5|-|TRBV11-2
CASSAQGGRGQPQHF
TGTGCCAGCAGCGCTCAGGGCGGTCGAGGACAGCCCCAGCATTTT
>TRBD2|TRBJ2-2|once|TRBV11-3
CASSPSPTSAKGAGELFF
TGTGCCAGCAGCCCAAGCCCGACTAGCGCAAAGGGGGCCGGGGAGCTGTTTTTT
>-|TRBJ1-5|once|TRBV28
CASTAIRVGGYSNQPQHF
TGTGCCAGCACCGCCATCCGGGTGGGAGGGTATAGCAATCAGCCCCAGCATTTT
>-|TRBJ2-3|-|TRBV7-8
CASSLHGRTSTDTQYF
TGTGCCAGCAGCTTACATGGGCGGACTAGCACAGATACGCAGTATTTT
>-|TRBJ1-4|many|TRBV5-1
CASSLGSRGSNEKLFF
TGCGCCAGCAGCTTGGGATCCAGGGGCTCCAATGAAAAACTGTTTTTT
>TRBD2|TRBJ2-3|-|TRBV5-1
CASVSGTSTDTQYF
TGCGCCAGCGTCAGCGGGACTAGCACAGATACGCAGTATTTT
>-|TRBJ1-3|-|TRBV30
CAWSVEGRGNTIYF
TGTGCCTGGAGTGTAGAGGGTCGCGGAAACACCATATATTTT
>TRBD2|TRBJ2-7|-|TRBV5-1
CASSPTPSGPRSYEQYF
TGCGCCAGCAGCCCAACCCCTAGCGGGCCCCGCTCCTACGAGCAGTACTTC
>-|TRBJ1-1|-|TRBV15
CATSRDPSANTEAFF
TGTGCCACCAGCAGAGATCCCAGTGCGAACACTGAAGCTTTCTTT
>-|TRBJ1-2|-|TRBV18
CASSPSPAGFGGYTF
TGTGCCAGCTCACCATCACCTGCAGGGTTTGGTGGCTACACCTTC
>-|TRBJ1-1|-|TRBV19
CASSMGQLRGEAFF
TGTGCCAGTAGTATGGGGCAACTCAGGGGTGAAGCTTTCTTT
>-|TRBJ2-2|-|TRBV7-2
CASSLAAPRELFF
TGTGCCAGCAGCTTAGCGGCCCCCCGGGAGCTGTTTTTT
>-|TRBJ2-7|-|TRBV28
CASSTLQGGEQYF
TGTGCCAGCAGTACCTTACAGGGTGGCGAGCAGTACTTC
>TRBD2|TRBJ2-5|-|TRBV5-1
CASSLGLTSGQETQYF
TGCGCCAGCAGCTTGGGTTTGACTAGCGGCCAAGAGACCCAGTACTTC
>-|TRBJ2-1|-|TRBV9
CASSVGPGQYNEQFF
TGTGCCAGCAGCGTAGGGCCAGGCCAATACAATGAGCAGTTCTTC
>TRBD2|TRBJ2-3|-|TRBV7-6
CASRLSGAGTTDTQYF
TGTGCCAGCAGGCTTAGCGGGGCGGGGACCACAGATACGCAGTATTTT
>TRBD2|TRBJ2-5|-|TRBV5-4
CASSPHATGTSGLGAQYF
TGTGCCAGCAGCCCACACGCTACCGGGACTAGCGGTCTCGGGGCCCAGTACTTC
>-|TRBJ2-5|-|TRBV19
CASSIGAGPQETQYF
TGTGCCAGTAGTATAGGCGCGGGCCCGCAAGAGACCCAGTACTTC
>-|TRBJ2-1|once|TRBV5-1
CATRSGGGPSYNEQFF
TGCGCCACCCGTTCGGGGGGCGGCCCCTCCTACAATGAGCAGTTCTTC
>-|TRBJ2-3|-|TRBV5-1
CASDPLAPNADTQYF
TGCGCCAGCGACCCCCTAGCGCCCAATGCAGATACGCAGTATTTT
>-|TRBJ2-1|-|TRBV7-2
CASSPGVAYNEQFF
TGTGCCAGCAGCCCAGGGGTGGCGTACAATGAGCAGTTCTTC